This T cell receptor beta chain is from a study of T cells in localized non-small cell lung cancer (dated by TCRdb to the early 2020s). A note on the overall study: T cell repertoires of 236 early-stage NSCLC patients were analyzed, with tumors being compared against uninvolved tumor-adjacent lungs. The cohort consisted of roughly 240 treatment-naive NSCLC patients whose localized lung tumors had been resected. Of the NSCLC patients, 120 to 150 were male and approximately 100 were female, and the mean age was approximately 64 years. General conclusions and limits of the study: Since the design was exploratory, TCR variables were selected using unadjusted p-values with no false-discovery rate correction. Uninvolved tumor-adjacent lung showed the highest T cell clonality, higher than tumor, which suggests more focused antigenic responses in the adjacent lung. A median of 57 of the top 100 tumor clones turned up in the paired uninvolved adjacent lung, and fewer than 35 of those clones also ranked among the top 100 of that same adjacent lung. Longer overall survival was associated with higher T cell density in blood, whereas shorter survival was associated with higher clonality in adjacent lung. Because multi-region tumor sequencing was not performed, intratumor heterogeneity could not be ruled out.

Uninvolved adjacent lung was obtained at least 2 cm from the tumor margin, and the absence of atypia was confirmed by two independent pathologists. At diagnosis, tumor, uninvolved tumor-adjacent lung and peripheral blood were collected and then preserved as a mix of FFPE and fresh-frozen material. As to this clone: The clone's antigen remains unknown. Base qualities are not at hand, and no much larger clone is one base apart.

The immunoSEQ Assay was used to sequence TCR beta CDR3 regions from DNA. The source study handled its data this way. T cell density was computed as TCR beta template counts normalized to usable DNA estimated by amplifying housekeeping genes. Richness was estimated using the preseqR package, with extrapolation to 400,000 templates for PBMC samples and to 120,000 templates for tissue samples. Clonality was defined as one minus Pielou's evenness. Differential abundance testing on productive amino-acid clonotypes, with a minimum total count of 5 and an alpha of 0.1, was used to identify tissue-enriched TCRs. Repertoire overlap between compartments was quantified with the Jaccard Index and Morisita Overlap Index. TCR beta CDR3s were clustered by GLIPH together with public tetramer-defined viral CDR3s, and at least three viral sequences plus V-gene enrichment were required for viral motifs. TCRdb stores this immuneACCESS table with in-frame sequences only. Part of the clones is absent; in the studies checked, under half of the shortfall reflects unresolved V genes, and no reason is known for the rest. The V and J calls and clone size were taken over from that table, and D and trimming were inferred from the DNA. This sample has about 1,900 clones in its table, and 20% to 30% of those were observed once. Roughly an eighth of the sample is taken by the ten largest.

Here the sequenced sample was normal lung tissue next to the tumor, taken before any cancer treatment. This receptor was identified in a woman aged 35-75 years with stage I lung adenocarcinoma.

The CDR3 corresponds to CASSFGRVEETQYF. The DNA sequence reads TGTGCCAGCAGCTTCGGCAGGGTTGAAGAGACCCAGTACTTC. The sequence is built from TRBV11-3 and TRBJ2-5; TRBD1 could be the D gene, as 5 bases match. V is cut by 3 bases and J by 3 bases, and the space between the germline ends is 11 bases. Taken from cysteine to phenylalanine, the CDR3 has 14 residues. Left in the record is the CDR3 DNA by itself, 42 bases read in frame from the first base. CDR1 is given as SGHNT and CDR2 as YENEEA, both from the germline V gene.